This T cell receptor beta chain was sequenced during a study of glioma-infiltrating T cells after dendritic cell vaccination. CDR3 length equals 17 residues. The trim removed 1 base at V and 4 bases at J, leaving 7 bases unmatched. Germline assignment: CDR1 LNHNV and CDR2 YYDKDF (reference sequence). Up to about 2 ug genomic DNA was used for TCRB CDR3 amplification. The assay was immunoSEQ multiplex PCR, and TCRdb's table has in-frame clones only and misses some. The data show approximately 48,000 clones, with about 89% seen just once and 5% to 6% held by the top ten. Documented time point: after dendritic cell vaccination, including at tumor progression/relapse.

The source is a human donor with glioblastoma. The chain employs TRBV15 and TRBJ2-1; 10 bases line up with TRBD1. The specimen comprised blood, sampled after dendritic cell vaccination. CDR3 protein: CATSRGGTGVGYNEQFF. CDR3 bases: TGTGCCACCAGCAGAGGAGGGACAGGGGTTGGGTACAATGAGCAGTTCTTC.